One sample yielded the 27 T cell receptor beta chains listed below, sequenced in a study of cytomegalovirus exposure and HLA in healthy donors. Assay used: immunoSEQ multiplex PCR; TCRdb lists only in-frame clones, some missing. The profile shows some 150,000 clones, about 89% of them singletons. The source material was PBMCs. The receptors were gathered from a man aged 18 to 35 in good health and CMV-seronegative.

This chain joins TRBV7-6 and TRBJ2-1; the D gene is possibly TRBD1 (6 bases). The germline gives CDR1 SGHVS, CDR2 FNYEAQ. Trimming cost V 2 bases and J 4 bases, with 15 bases left between them. The CDR3 runs 16 residues. CDR3 loop: CASSLYMGQKYNEQFF. The CDR3 DNA reads as TGTGCCAGCAGCTTATATATGGGACAAAAATACAATGAGCAGTTCTTC.

The genes are TRBV5-1 and TRBJ2-2, with D possibly being TRBD2 (5 bases). Trimming removed 3 bases at V and 7 bases at J, with 10 bases between. The CDR3 runs to 13 residues. Germline CDR1 and CDR2: SGHRS and YFSETQ. The CDR3 protein is CASSSPRGGELFF. The CDR3, as DNA: TGCGCCAGCAGCTCCCCCCGGGGCGGGGAGCTGTTTTTT.

This chain joins TRBV7-8 and TRBJ2-2; D remains unclear. Trimming left V 1 base short and J 3 bases short, with 9 bases between. Per the germline V gene, CDR1 is SGHVS and CDR2 is FQNEAQ. CDR3 size: 15 residues. DNA for the CDR3: TGTGCCAGCAGCTTAGACAGCCTCTACACCGGGGAGCTGTTTTTT. This encodes CASSLDSLYTGELFF.

The CDR3 spells CASSFSLTYYNEQFF. The CDR3 region has the DNA TGCGCCAGCAGCTTCTCCCTCACCTACTACAATGAGCAGTTCTTC. The chain is built from TRBV5-1 and TRBJ2-1; D not resolved. Germline assignment: CDR1 SGHRS and CDR2 YFSETQ. The CDR3 spans 15 residues. V was shortened by 2 bases and J by 3 bases, with 12 bases between the two germline ends.

V is TRBV10-1 and J is TRBJ2-7; 11 nucleotides line up with TRBD1. With V trimmed by 0 bases and J by 4 bases, 11 bases remained unmatched. The germline gives CDR1 WNHNN, CDR2 SYGVQD (reference sequence). The CDR3 sequence is 18 residues long. The CDR3 DNA reads as TGCGCCAGCAGTGAGTCGGTTCAGGGACAGGGGGAAGGTTACGAGCAGTACGTC. Protein product: CASSESVQGQGEGYEQYV.

The J gene is TRBJ1-5, the V gene TRBV18; TRBD1 agrees at 9 bases. The J segment lost 6 bases and the V segment lost 3 bases, leaving 6 bases of the junction unmatched. The CDR3 length is 15 residues. From germline, CDR1 is KGHSH and CDR2 LQKENI. The CDR3 is CASSPNRGPGQPQHF. The CDR3 DNA is TGTGCCAGCTCACCCAACAGGGGGCCTGGTCAGCCCCAGCATTTT.

This clone was found once. V usage is TRBV19 and J usage is TRBJ1-5; TRBD1 matches at 8 bases. V lost 7 bases and J lost 1; bases outside the gene matches: 9. Germline lookup yields CDR1 LNHDA and CDR2 SQIVND (reference sequence). The CDR3 is made up of 16 amino acids. The CDR3 region has the DNA TGTGCCAGTAATAACAGGGGGACAACAAGCAATCAGCCCCAGCATTTT. It is translated as CASNNRGTTSNQPQHF.

A single count supports this clone. The J gene is TRBJ2-7, the V gene TRBV5-6, with unresolved D. CDR3 length equals 14 residues. Germline assignment: CDR1 SGHDT and CDR2 YYEEEE. Trimming shortened V by 1 base and J by 3 bases, and 11 bases separated the two germline ends. Here the CDR3 reads CASSLSLVLYEQYF. The CDR3 nucleotides are TGTGCCAGCAGCTTGAGCCTGGTCCTCTACGAGCAGTACTTC.

The CDR3 sequence is CASSLDTGWNQPQHF. The CDR3 nucleotides are TGTGCCAGCAGCTTAGACACAGGGTGGAATCAGCCCCAGCATTTT. The V and J genes are TRBV11-2 and TRBJ1-5, with D perhaps matching TRBD1 (6 bases). This CDR3 comprises 15 residues. Trimming pared 0 bases from V and 4 bases from J, leaving 10 bases between. The germline V gene encodes CDR1 SGHAT and CDR2 FQNNGV.

Here the CDR3 reads CASSQGTDQETQYF. CDR3 in DNA: TGTGCCAGCAGCCAGGGGACAGACCAAGAGACCCAGTACTTC. This chain joins TRBV14 and TRBJ2-5; 7 bases align to TRBD1. This CDR3 comprises 14 residues. The J segment lost 0 bases and the V segment lost 3 bases, leaving 1 base of the junction unmatched. The V gene's germline CDR1 is SGHDN and CDR2 FVKESK. The variable domain in full, completed from reference TRBV14 and TRBJ2-5, reads EAGVTQFPSHSVIEKGQTVTLRCDPISGHDNLYWYRRVMGKEIKFLLHFVKESKQDESGMPNNRFLAERTGGTYSTLKVQPAELEDSGVYFCASSQGTDQETQYFGPGTRLLVL.

The chain has TRBV6-1 and TRBJ2-7; TRBD1 aligns across 8 bases. Losses at the gene ends were 1 base for V and 4 bases for J; bases not matched to a gene: 3. Looked up from germline, CDR1 is MNHNS and CDR2 is SASEGT. This CDR3 is built from 14 residues. CDR3 sequence reads: CASSEGTGFYEQYF. The CDR3 bases are TGTGCCAGCAGTGAAGGGACAGGGTTTTACGAGCAGTACTTC.

V and J are TRBV27 and TRBJ1-6, with 10 bases matching TRBD1. J gave up 9 bases and V 8 bases, and 7 bases lay outside the gene matches. The germline V gene has CDR1 MNHEY and CDR2 SMNVEV (reference sequence). This CDR3 is 14 amino acids long. In nucleotides, the CDR3 is TGTGCCAGCTCTCCGGGACAGGGGATTTCACCCCTCCACTTT. This gives the protein CASSPGQGISPLHF.

This clone was seen a single time. The chain uses TRBV18 and TRBJ2-3; 7 bases are a match to TRBD2. The germline CDR1 and CDR2 sequences are KGHSH and LQKENI. The CDR3 is 14 amino acids. J lost 2 bases, V lost 2 bases, and 1 base had no gene match. Here the CDR3 reads CASSPSGATDTQYF. CDR3 nucleotide sequence: TGTGCCAGCTCACCAAGCGGGGCCACAGATACGCAGTATTTT.

This clone was seen a handful of times. The chain's CDR3 is CASSQGPGQNNEQFF. CDR3 bases: TGCGCCAGCAGCCAAGGTCCGGGACAGAACAATGAGCAGTTCTTC. This chain uses TRBV4-1 with TRBJ2-1; 7 bases agree with TRBD1. V lost 1 base and J lost 5; bases outside the gene matches: 5. CDR1 is MGHRA, CDR2 YSYEKL, per germline. The CDR3 is 15 residues long.

The V and J genes are TRBV18 and TRBJ1-3; possible D gene TRBD1, 5 bases. The ends were cut back, 0 bases at V and 4 bases at J, with 19 bases in the middle. The CDR3 is 18 residues long. CDR1 is KGHSH, CDR2 LQKENI, per germline. The CDR3 coding sequence is TGTGCCAGCTCACCACCGGGGGTCCGGACGGGAGCGGGAAACACCATATATTTT. Protein: CASSPPGVRTGAGNTIYF.

The chain is built from TRBV19 and TRBJ1-5; D is possibly TRBD1 (6 bases). The V gene's germline CDR1 is LNHDA and CDR2 SQIVND (reference sequence). The CDR3 runs 14 residues. Trimming took off 3 bases at V and 4 bases at J, with 10 bases between the two ends. The CDR3: CASSILTGNQPQHF. The CDR3 nucleotides are TGTGCCAGTAGTATTTTGACAGGTAATCAGCCCCAGCATTTT. Filled out from reference TRBV19 and TRBJ1-5, the complete variable domain reads DGGITQSPKYLFRKEGQNVTLSCEQNLNHDAMYWYRQDPGQGLRLIYYSQIVNDFQKGDIAEGYSVSREKKESFPLTVTSAQKNPTAFYLCASSILTGNQPQHFGDGTRLSIL.

This clone was seen a single time. The J gene is TRBJ2-3, the V gene TRBV6-4; D is ambiguous. This CDR3 region has 15 residues. Germline CDR1 MRHNA, CDR2 SNTAGT. Between the trimmed V and J ends, which lost 6 bases and 2 bases, there was a span of 15 bases. The CDR3 nucleotides are TGTGCCAGCAGCCCCAGCGAGAGCTTCACAGATACGCAGTATTTT. It translates to CASSPSESFTDTQYF.

V is TRBV27 and J is TRBJ2-7, with 9 positions matching TRBD1. Trimming at V came to 4 bases and at J to 6 bases, leaving 13 bases not matched to a gene. Germline V gene data show CDR1 as MNHEY and CDR2 as SMNVEV (reference sequence). This CDR3 has 16 residues. The CDR3, as DNA: TGTGCCAGCAGTTGGGCGGACCCGGGACAGGGAAGCGAGCAGTACTTC. Translation gives CASSWADPGQGSEQYF.

This chain uses TRBV2 with TRBJ2-7; D remains ambiguous. The CDR3 contains 14 residues. Trimming took 1 base from V and 0 from J, leaving 7 bases between them. CDR1 and CDR2 (germline): SNHLY, FYNNEI. CDR3 sequence reads: CASSEVTASYEQYF. In DNA form, the CDR3 reads TGTGCCAGCAGTGAAGTAACAGCCTCCTACGAGCAGTACTTC.

The genes are TRBV12-5 and TRBJ1-2; 8 nucleotides line up with TRBD1. The CDR3 is made up of 16 amino acids. The germline V gene encodes CDR1 LGHNT and CDR2 FRNRAP. V shed 1 base and J 4 bases; nucleotides not matched to a gene: 8. The chain's CDR3 is CASGLDGRQGAYGYTF. The CDR3 nucleotides read TGTGCTAGTGGTTTGGATGGTCGCCAGGGGGCCTATGGCTACACCTTC.

The rearrangement joins TRBV10-2 to TRBJ2-7, with D tentatively TRBD1 (5 bases). The V gene's germline CDR1 is WSHSY and CDR2 SAAADI. Trimming took off 6 bases at V and 7 bases at J, with 13 bases between the two ends. The CDR3 has 12 amino acids. The CDR3 protein is CASSAQTVEQYF. CDR3 nucleotides: TGCGCCAGCAGCGCCCAGACAGTTGAGCAGTACTTC.

This rearrangement joins TRBV9 to TRBJ2-2; 11 bases are a match to TRBD2. The CDR3 has 19 residues. CDR1 is SGDLS, CDR2 YYNGEE, per germline. J lost 4 bases, V lost 4 bases, and 15 bases had no gene match. CDR3 loop: CASSISPGLAAMGTGELFF. The CDR3 DNA follows: TGTGCCAGCAGCATCTCGCCGGGACTAGCGGCCATGGGCACCGGGGAGCTGTTTTTT. Drawing the rest from reference TRBV9 and TRBJ2-2, the complete variable domain is DSGVTQTPKHLITATGQRVTLRCSPRSGDLSVYWYQQSLDQGLQFLIQYYNGEERAKGNILERFSAQQFPDLHSELNLSSLELGDSALYFCASSISPGLAAMGTGELFFGEGSRLTVL.

The chain links TRBV18 to TRBJ1-5; D remains unclear. The CDR3 spans 15 residues. Trimming cost V 1 base and J 7 bases, with 14 bases left between them. Germline-derived CDR1 and CDR2 are KGHSH and LQKENI. CDR3 sequence reads: CASSPLRAVGQPQHF. The CDR3 region has the DNA TGTGCCAGCTCACCACTACGAGCTGTGGGCCAGCCCCAGCATTTT. Drawing the rest from reference TRBV18 and TRBJ1-5, the complete variable domain is NAGVMQNPRHLVRRRGQEARLRCSPMKGHSHVYWYRQLPEEGLKFMVYLQKENIIDESGMPKERFSAEFPKEGPSILRIQQVVRGDSAAYFCASSPLRAVGQPQHFGDGTRLSIL.

The DNA of the CDR3 is TGTGCCAGCAGCGGACAGGGTTCGGGCAATCAGCCCCAGCATTTT. It is translated as CASSGQGSGNQPQHF. The rearrangement joins TRBV9 to TRBJ1-5, with 7 bases that match TRBD1. Germline V gene sequence: CDR1 SGDLS, CDR2 YYNGEE. CDR3 length: 15 residues. The junction had 5 bases not matched to a gene; V was cut back by 3 bases and J by 2 bases.

The J gene is TRBJ2-7, the V gene TRBV6-1; possibly TRBD2 for D (5 bases). The CDR3 runs to 13 residues. Trimming removed 7 bases at V and 0 bases at J, with 10 bases between. The germline V gene has CDR1 MNHNS and CDR2 SASEGT. CDR3 protein: CASTGRNSYEQYV. The CDR3 DNA reads as TGTGCCAGCACGGGAAGAAACTCCTACGAGCAGTACGTC.

This chain links TRBV5-4 with TRBJ1-1; D remains ambiguous. The V gene lost 4 bases and the J gene lost 0 bases, with 16 bases spanning the gap. The germline gives CDR1 SGHNT, CDR2 YYREEE (reference sequence). CDR3 length: 16 residues. The DNA of the CDR3 is TGTGCCAGCAGCCCGGTCGGGGTAAGGGTGAACACTGAAGCTTTCTTT. This sequence encodes CASSPVGVRVNTEAFF. Drawing the rest from reference TRBV5-4 and TRBJ1-1, the complete variable domain is ETGVTQSPTHLIKTRGQQVTLRCSSQSGHNTVSWYQQALGQGPQFIFQYYREEENGRGNFPPRFSGLQFPNYSSELNVNALELDDSALYLCASSPVGVRVNTEAFFGQGTRLTVV.

The V and J genes are TRBV9 and TRBJ2-3; maybe TRBD1 (5 bases). This CDR3 has 14 residues. Germline-derived CDR1 and CDR2 are SGDLS and YYNGEE. The germline V and J ends were trimmed by 3 bases and 2 bases, with 10 bases remaining between them. CDR3 DNA: TGTGCCAGCAGCGAGCAGGGCCACACAGATACGCAGTATTTT. Encoded protein: CASSEQGHTDTQYF.